Below, 30 T cell receptor beta chains from the same sample are listed, as sequenced in a study of T-cell memory formation after mild COVID-19. TCRdb recomputed calls from the 5' RACE reads with MiXCR, one row per CDR3 protein. Here the sample spans about 400,000 distinct CDR3 sequences, 13% to 15% being singletons. Sequencing input: PBMCs or a T cell subset sorted from them (not recorded which). The receptors shown here come from a man between 18 and 35 years old who had mild COVID-19 (a few samples of this study predate the infection). Cell type and time point are not known.

This clonotype has a count of ten or more. This sequence joins TRBV14 and TRBJ1-4, with D maybe TRBD1 (5 bases). CDR3 length equals 13 residues. CDR1 SGHDN and CDR2 FVKESK come from the germline V gene. V gave up 4 bases and J gave up 10 bases, with 13 bases separating them. The CDR3 region has the DNA TGTGCCAGCAGCCCGACAGTTACCGGAAAACTGTTTTTT. As protein: CASSPTVTGKLFF.

The rearrangement joins TRBV20-1 to TRBJ1-5; weak D call: TRBD1 (6 bases). CDR1 is DFQATT, CDR2 SNEGSKA, per germline (reference sequence). Deletions cut 8 bases from V and 2 bases from J, with 13 bases between. The CDR3 consists of 13 residues. CDR3: CSPAQGGNQPQHF. The CDR3 DNA is TGCAGTCCAGCACAGGGTGGCAATCAGCCCCAGCATTTT.

The chain carries TRBV5-6 and TRBJ1-3; TRBD1 might be the D (6 bases). V was shortened by 4 bases and J by 4 bases, with 9 bases between the two germline ends. Germline lookup yields CDR1 SGHDT and CDR2 YYEEEE. The length of the CDR3 is 13 residues. The CDR3 DNA reads TGTGCCAGCAGCCCCGGGACAGGAAACACCATATATTTT. Amino acids: CASSPGTGNTIYF.

In this sample, this clonotype turned up a few times. The junction does not match germline at one end; this may be a read error. The V call is TRBV4-1, the J call TRBJ1-1; possibly TRBD1 for D (6 bases). Germline loops: CDR1 MGHRA, CDR2 YSYEKL. There are 14 residues in the CDR3. The CDR3 spells CASSQVRGNAEAFF. CDR3 nucleotide sequence: TGCGCCAGCAGCCAGGTTAGGGGGAACGCTGAAGCTTTCTTT.

This chain uses TRBV9 with TRBJ1-1; no clear D gene. The CDR3 length is 15 residues. V was shortened by 0 bases and J by 5 bases, with 14 bases between the two germline ends. Germline V gives CDR1 SGDLS, CDR2 YYNGEE. DNA of the CDR3: TGTGCCAGCAGCGTAGCCGACACCTTGGGAACTGAAGCTTTCTTT. Protein: CASSVADTLGTEAFF.

The sample holds a few counts of this clonotype. The genes are TRBV29-1 and TRBJ1-4; 8 nucleotides agree with TRBD1. The CDR3 length is 13 residues. Germline CDR1 is SQVTM and CDR2 is ANQGSEA. V lost 3 bases to trimming and J lost 13 bases; unmatched junction nucleotides: 10. CDR3 DNA sequence: TGCAGCGTTGAGAGGACAGGGAATACCGGACTGTTTTTT. Its protein is CSVERTGNTGLFF.

This clonotype was observed a handful of times. The V and J genes are TRBV6-5 and TRBJ2-7; D possibly matches TRBD1 or TRBD2 (5 bases each). The CDR3 runs to 14 residues. V was cut by 3 bases and J by 7 bases, with 16 bases left in between. Germline-derived CDR1 and CDR2 are MNHEY and SVGAGI. CDR3 amino acids: CASSYKGRPSEQYF. The CDR3 DNA follows: TGTGCCAGCAGTTATAAGGGACGGCCGTCTGAGCAGTACTTC.

This clonotype was counted between two and nine times. The genes are TRBV27 and TRBJ1-1; D possibly corresponds to TRBD1 (6 bases). CDR3 length: 15 amino acids. Trimming pared 2 bases from V and 4 bases from J, leaving 14 bases between. CDR1 is MNHEY, CDR2 SMNVEV, per germline (reference sequence). Here the CDR3 DNA reads TGTGCCAGCAGTTTAGGAACAGGGATGGGCACTGAAGCTTTCTTT. This sequence encodes CASSLGTGMGTEAFF.

This clonotype was counted between two and nine times. The chain combines TRBV7-9 with TRBJ2-5; D remains unclear. Trimming stripped 5 bases from V and 4 bases from J, with 8 bases between. The CDR3 is made up of 12 amino acids. Germline CDR1 SEHNR, CDR2 FQNEAQ (reference sequence). The CDR3 region is CASSPATETQYF. The CDR3 DNA reads TGTGCCAGCAGCCCCGCGACAGAGACCCAGTACTTC.

This clonotype came up many times. The chain links TRBV25-1 to TRBJ1-6; D gene ambiguous. This CDR3 contains 11 residues. Germline lookup yields CDR1 MGHDK and CDR2 SYGVNS. V lost 2 bases, J lost 11 bases, and 4 bases lay in between. The CDR3 nucleotides read TGTGCCAGCAGTGAAGGGGCACCCCTCCACTTT. Its protein is CASSEGAPLHF.

The chain combines TRBV5-1 with TRBJ2-6, with D perhaps TRBD1 (6 bases). Trimming took off 4 bases at V and 2 bases at J, with 10 bases between the two ends. Germline V gene data show CDR1 as SGHRS and CDR2 as YFSETQ. The CDR3 is 15 amino acids. The DNA of the CDR3 is TGCGCCAGCAGCCCAGGGGCGCCTGGGGCCAACGTCCTGACTTTC. This gives the protein CASSPGAPGANVLTF.

The chain recombines TRBV3-1 with TRBJ2-5; 10 bases map to TRBD2. Germline V gene data show CDR1 as LGHDT and CDR2 as YNNKEL (reference sequence). The CDR3 is made up of 15 amino acids. The trim removed 8 bases at V and 1 base at J, leaving 7 bases unmatched. The CDR3 nucleotides read TGTGCCAGCGCCCAACTAGCGGGGACCCAAGAGACCCAGTACTTC. Encoded protein: CASAQLAGTQETQYF.

This clonotype was seen a few times. The chain uses TRBV20-1 and TRBJ1-5; possibly TRBD1 for D (6 bases). From germline, CDR1 is DFQATT and CDR2 SNEGSKA (reference sequence). V was trimmed by 3 bases and J by 3 bases, leaving 18 bases between them. CDR3 length: 16 amino acids. The CDR3 nucleotides read TGCAGTGCTAGGGACCGGAGGAGGGGACACAATCAGCCCCAGCATTTT. It specifies CSARDRRRGHNQPQHF.

This clonotype was detected only a few times. V and J are TRBV6-6 and TRBJ2-7; D possibly corresponds to TRBD1 (7 bases). The CDR3 sequence is 14 residues long. V lost 5 bases and J lost 3, with 14 bases in between. Germline loops: CDR1 MNHNY, CDR2 SVGAGI (reference sequence). The CDR3 here is CASSQRQGGYEQYF. CDR3 DNA sequence: TGTGCCAGCAGTCAAAGACAGGGAGGCTACGAGCAGTACTTC.

As to this clonotype: The conserved phenylalanine or tryptophan normally closing the CDR3 is absent here, so this likely arose from a read error. The chain links TRBV28 to TRBJ1-5; weak D call: TRBD1 (6 bases). The germline gives CDR1 MDHEN, CDR2 SYDVKM. With 6 bases removed from V and 6 bases from J, the gap between germline ends came to 18 bases. The CDR3 loop spans 15 amino acids. DNA of the CDR3: TGTGCCAGCAGGAAAAAGGTGGGGGCCGCTCAGCCCCAGCATTCT. Its protein product is CASRKKVGAAQPQHS.

This clonotype was counted a few times. The rearrangement links TRBV7-2 to TRBJ1-5; D possibly corresponds to TRBD1 (6 bases). The CDR3 is made up of 16 amino acids. Germline V gives CDR1 SGHTA, CDR2 FQGNSA. With 0 bases removed from V and 0 bases from J, the gap between germline ends came to 9 bases. The CDR3 reads CASSLAARGSNQPQHF. The CDR3 DNA reads TGTGCCAGCAGCTTAGCCGCCAGGGGTAGCAATCAGCCCCAGCATTTT.

This sequence joins TRBV6-1 and TRBJ1-5, with D unresolved. There are 14 residues in the CDR3. Germline V gene data show CDR1 as MNHNS and CDR2 as SASEGT. Trimming shortened V by 3 bases and J by 7 bases, and 13 bases separated the two germline ends. CDR3 sequence (DNA): TGTGCCAGCAGTGAGCAAGTAGATCGACAGCCCCAGCATTTT. It encodes CASSEQVDRQPQHF.

The chain carries TRBV5-1 and TRBJ2-3; no firm D call. V lost 3 bases and J lost 1, with 9 bases in between. The CDR3 has 14 residues. In germline, CDR1 is SGHRS, CDR2 YFSETQ. The DNA of the CDR3 is TGCGCCAGCAGCTCAAGTAAGGGCACAGATACGCAGTATTTT. Translating gives CASSSSKGTDTQYF.

The chain combines TRBV5-5 with TRBJ2-7, with 7 bases aligning to TRBD1. Losses at the gene ends were 4 bases for V and 2 bases for J; bases not matched to a gene: 12. The CDR3 contains 16 residues. Germline V gene lookup returns CDR1 SGHKS and CDR2 YYEKEE (reference sequence). The CDR3 spells CASSPNPGTVPYEQYV. CDR3 sequence (DNA): TGTGCCAGCAGCCCCAACCCCGGGACAGTCCCCTACGAGCAGTACGTC.

V and J are TRBV7-3 and TRBJ2-1; D is possibly TRBD1 or TRBD2 (5 bases each). Germline CDR1 SGHTA, CDR2 FQGTGA. The CDR3 contains 15 residues. V was shortened by 4 bases and J by 12 bases, with 22 bases between the two germline ends. Written as DNA, the CDR3 is TGTGCCAGCAGCTATGCAACCGGGACCACGTTTGGGCAGTTCTTC. It encodes CASSYATGTTFGQFF.

The chain uses TRBV7-3 and TRBJ2-3; a possible D gene is TRBD2 (6 bases). Germline V lookup: CDR1 SGHTA, CDR2 FQGTGA. Trimming removed 2 bases from V and 1 base from J, with 13 bases in between. The CDR3 is 16 residues long. CDR3 bases: TGTGCCAGCAGCTTACAACCGGGAGTTGGCACAGATACGCAGTATTTT. Translation gives CASSLQPGVGTDTQYF.

This clonotype was seen a handful of times. The rearrangement links TRBV3-1 to TRBJ2-2; tentatively, D is TRBD2 (6 bases). V lost 6 bases to trimming and J lost 5 bases, with 19 bases between them. The CDR3 has 16 residues. CDR1 is LGHDT and CDR2 is YNNKEL in the germline V gene (reference sequence). CDR3 protein: CASRHSAGGWTGELFF. CDR3 coding DNA: TGTGCCAGCAGACATTCGGCCGGGGGATGGACCGGGGAGCTGTTTTTT.

This sequence joins TRBV12-3 or TRBV12-4 and TRBJ1-1, with a tentative D call TRBD1 (6 bases). Trimming stripped 6 bases from V and 4 bases from J, with 15 bases between. The CDR3 covers 14 residues. In DNA, the CDR3 is TGTGCCAGCAGCCACGGGGGCACCAGCACTGAAGCTTTCTTT. Protein: CASSHGGTSTEAFF.

This rearrangement joins TRBV4-1 to TRBJ2-2; D unresolved. CDR3 length equals 13 residues. Per germline, CDR1 MGHRA and CDR2 YSYEKL. V was cut by 4 bases and J by 7 bases, with 10 bases left in between. CDR3 sequence: CASSPDVIGELFF. DNA for the CDR3: TGCGCCAGCAGCCCCGACGTGATCGGGGAGCTGTTTTTT.

This clonotype has a handful of counts. The chain has TRBV20-1 and TRBJ1-5; D gene uncertain. Trimming took off 0 bases at V and 0 bases at J, with 9 bases between the two ends. This CDR3 is built from 15 residues. From germline, CDR1 is DFQATT and CDR2 SNEGSKA (reference sequence). The CDR3 nucleotides are TGCAGTGCTAGAGATCGGGCTTATAGCAATCAGCCCCAGCATTTT. Translating gives CSARDRAYSNQPQHF.

The genes are TRBV5-1 and TRBJ2-1; 12 nucleotides match TRBD2. In germline, CDR1 is SGHRS, CDR2 YFSETQ. The CDR3 sequence is 15 residues long. V lost 4 bases, J lost 5 bases, and 4 bases stayed unmatched. The CDR3 nucleotides are TGCGCCAGCAGCCTTTGGACTAGCGGGGACAATGAGCAGTTCTTC. Its translation: CASSLWTSGDNEQFF.

Only a few counts were recorded for this clonotype. The chain employs TRBV5-1 and TRBJ2-1; TRBD1 matches at 7 bases. J lost 4 bases, V lost 0 bases, and 10 bases had no gene match. This CDR3 is 17 amino acids long. Per germline, CDR1 SGHRS and CDR2 YFSETQ. The CDR3 DNA sequence: TGCGCCAGCAGCTTGGCCATGGGACAGAGAACTTACAATGAGCAGTTCTTC. Translation gives CASSLAMGQRTYNEQFF.

This clonotype showed up just a few times. The chain carries TRBV18 and TRBJ2-7, with D unresolved. The CDR3 covers 13 residues. From germline, CDR1 is KGHSH and CDR2 LQKENI. V was clipped by 4 bases and J by 0 bases, with 7 bases between them. The CDR3 spells CASSLTLSYEQYF. CDR3 in DNA: TGTGCCAGCTCACTGACTCTCTCCTACGAGCAGTACTTC.

This clonotype showed up many times. V gene TRBV5-1 combines with J gene TRBJ2-1, with D perhaps TRBD1 (6 bases). V lost 4 bases and J 5 bases, leaving 10 bases between the germline ends. This CDR3 is built from 13 residues. CDR1 SGHRS and CDR2 YFSETQ come from the germline V gene. Here the CDR3 DNA reads TGCGCCAGCAGCCAGGACAGCAACAATGAGCAGTTCTTC. This sequence encodes CASSQDSNNEQFF.

V and J are TRBV6-2 or TRBV6-3 and TRBJ2-3, with D perhaps matching TRBD2 (6 bases). There are 15 residues in the CDR3. Germline values: CDR1 MNHEY, CDR2 SVGEGT. V dropped 9 bases and J dropped 0 bases, with 16 bases sitting between them. The chain's CDR3 is CARVGTDASTDTQYF. As DNA, the CDR3 is TGTGCCAGGGTAGGGACTGACGCTAGCACAGATACGCAGTATTTT.